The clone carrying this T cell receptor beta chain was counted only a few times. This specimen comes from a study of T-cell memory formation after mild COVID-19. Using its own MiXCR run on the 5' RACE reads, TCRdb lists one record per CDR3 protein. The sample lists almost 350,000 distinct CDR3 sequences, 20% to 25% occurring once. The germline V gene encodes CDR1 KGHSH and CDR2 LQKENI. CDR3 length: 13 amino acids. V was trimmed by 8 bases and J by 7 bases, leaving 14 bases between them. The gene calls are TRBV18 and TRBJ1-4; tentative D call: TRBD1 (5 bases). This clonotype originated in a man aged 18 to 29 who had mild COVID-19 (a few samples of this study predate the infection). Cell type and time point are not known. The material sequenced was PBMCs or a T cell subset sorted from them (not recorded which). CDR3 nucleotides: TGTGCCAGCCGATGGGACCCCTCTGAAAAACTGTTTTTT. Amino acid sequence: CASRWDPSEKLFF.